This paragraph reports one TCR beta chain. Its antigen is not identified. This CDR3 comprises 13 residues. Germline V lookup: CDR1 SGDLS, CDR2 YYNGEE. The V and J ends lost 0 bases and 7 bases respectively, with 7 bases between them. This entry is derived from a study of T cell repertoires in cytomegalovirus infection. Background on the study: Carrying CMV and the relevant HLA type showed in public TCR beta signatures.

MiXCR was run by TCRdb on the reads, yielding one entry per CDR3 protein. This table holds 200,000 or so distinct CDR3 sequences, approximately 19% found once. General study findings and limits: Pooled public TCR beta family frequency picked out CMV carriers with the relevant HLA. HLA-C-restricted CMV-specific TCR beta clonotypes prevailed in the ex vivo response.

The source material was PBMCs. This chain uses TRBV9 with TRBJ2-2; no clear D. This clonotype originated in a human donor in good health (CMV status not recorded). Some clones in this sample may be carry-over from other donors' samples. The CDR3 protein is CASSVVGGGELFF. The CDR3 DNA reads as TGTGCCAGCAGCGTAGTTGGTGGCGGGGAGCTGTTTTTT.